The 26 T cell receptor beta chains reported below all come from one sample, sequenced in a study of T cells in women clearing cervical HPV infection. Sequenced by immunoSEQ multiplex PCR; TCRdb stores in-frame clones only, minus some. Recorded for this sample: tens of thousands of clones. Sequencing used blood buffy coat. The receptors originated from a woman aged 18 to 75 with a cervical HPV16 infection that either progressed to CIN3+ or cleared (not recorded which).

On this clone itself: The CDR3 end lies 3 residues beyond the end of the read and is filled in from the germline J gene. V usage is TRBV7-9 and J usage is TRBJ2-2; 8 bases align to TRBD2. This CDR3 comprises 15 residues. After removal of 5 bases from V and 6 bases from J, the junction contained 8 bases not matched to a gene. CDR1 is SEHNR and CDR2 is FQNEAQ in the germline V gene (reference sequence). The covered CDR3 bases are TGTGCCAGCAGCGGAGGGACTAGTAAGTCCGGGGAG. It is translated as CASSGGTSKSGE. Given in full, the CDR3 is CASSGGTSKSGELFF.

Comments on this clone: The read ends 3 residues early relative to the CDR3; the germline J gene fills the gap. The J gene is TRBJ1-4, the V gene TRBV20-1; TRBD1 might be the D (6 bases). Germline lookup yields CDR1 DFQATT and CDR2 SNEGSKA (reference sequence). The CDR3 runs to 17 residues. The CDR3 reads CSARDGRRGPYNSPLFF. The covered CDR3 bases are TGCAGTGCTAGAGATGGGAGGCGGGGGCCCTATAATTCACCA.

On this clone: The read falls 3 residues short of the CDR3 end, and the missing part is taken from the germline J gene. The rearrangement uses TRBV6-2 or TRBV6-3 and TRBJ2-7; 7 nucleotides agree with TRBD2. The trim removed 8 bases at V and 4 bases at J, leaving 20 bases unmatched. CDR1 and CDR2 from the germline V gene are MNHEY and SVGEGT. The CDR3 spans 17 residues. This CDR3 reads CASLGLNSTRSRYEQYF. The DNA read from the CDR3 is TGTGCCAGCCTGGGACTAAACTCCACCAGGTCGAGATACGAG.

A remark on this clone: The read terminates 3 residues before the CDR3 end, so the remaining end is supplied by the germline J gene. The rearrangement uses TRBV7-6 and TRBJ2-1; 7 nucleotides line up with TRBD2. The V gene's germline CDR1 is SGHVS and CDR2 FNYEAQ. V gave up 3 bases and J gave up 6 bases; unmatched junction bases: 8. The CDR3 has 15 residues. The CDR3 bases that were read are TGTGCCAGCAGCTTGGGGGGGGGAACCTTCAATGAG. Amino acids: CASSLGGGTFNE. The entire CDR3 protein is CASSLGGGTFNEQFF.

CDR3 in amino acids: CASSGGGNYGYTF. The CDR3 DNA, read in part, is TGTGCCAGCAGTGGCGGGGGAAACTATGGC. V is TRBV2 and J is TRBJ1-2; D perhaps matches TRBD1 (5 bases). The missing CDR3 end, 3 residues past where the read stops, is filled in from the germline J gene. V lost 4 bases and J lost 2, with 8 bases in between. This CDR3 spans 13 amino acids. Germline values: CDR1 SNHLY, CDR2 FYNNEI.

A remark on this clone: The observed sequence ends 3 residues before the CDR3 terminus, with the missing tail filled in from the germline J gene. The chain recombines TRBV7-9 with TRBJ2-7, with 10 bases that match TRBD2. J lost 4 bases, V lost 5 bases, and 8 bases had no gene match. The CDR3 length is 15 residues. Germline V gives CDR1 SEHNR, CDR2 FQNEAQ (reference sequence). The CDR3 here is CASSPSGGAGYEQYF. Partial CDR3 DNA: TGTGCCAGCAGCCCAAGCGGGGGGGCCGGTTACGAG.

CDR3 DNA, as far as it was read: TGTGCCAGTGCGGACAGGGCCTCCTACGAG. Encoded protein: CASADRASYE. The CDR3 as a whole reads CASADRASYEAFF. This rearrangement joins TRBV19 to TRBJ1-1; 8 bases are a match to TRBD1. The observed sequence ends 3 residues before the CDR3 terminus, with the missing tail filled in from the germline J gene. Germline assignment: CDR1 LNHDA and CDR2 SQIVND (reference sequence). The CDR3 extends over 13 amino acids.

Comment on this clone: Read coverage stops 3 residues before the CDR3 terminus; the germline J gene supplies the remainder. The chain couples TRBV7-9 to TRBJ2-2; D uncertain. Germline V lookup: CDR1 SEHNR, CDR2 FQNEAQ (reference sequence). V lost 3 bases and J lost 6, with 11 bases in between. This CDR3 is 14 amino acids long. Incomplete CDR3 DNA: TGTGCCAGCAGCTTTCCCCTCGCGTCCGGGGAG. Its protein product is CASSFPLASGE. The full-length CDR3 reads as CASSFPLASGELFF.

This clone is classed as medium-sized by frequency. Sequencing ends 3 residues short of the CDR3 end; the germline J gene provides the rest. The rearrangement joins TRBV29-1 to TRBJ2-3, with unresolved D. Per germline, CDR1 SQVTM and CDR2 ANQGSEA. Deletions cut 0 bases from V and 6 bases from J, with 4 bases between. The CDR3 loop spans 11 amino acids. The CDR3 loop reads CSVEDADTQYF. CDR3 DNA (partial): TGCAGCGTTGAAGATGCGGATACG.

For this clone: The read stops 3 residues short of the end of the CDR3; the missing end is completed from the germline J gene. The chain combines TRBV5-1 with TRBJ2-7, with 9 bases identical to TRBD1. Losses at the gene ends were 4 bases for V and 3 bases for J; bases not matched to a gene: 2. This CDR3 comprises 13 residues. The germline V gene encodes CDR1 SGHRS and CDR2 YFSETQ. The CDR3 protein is CASSGTGYYEQYF. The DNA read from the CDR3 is TGCGCCAGCAGCGGGACAGGGTACTACGAG.

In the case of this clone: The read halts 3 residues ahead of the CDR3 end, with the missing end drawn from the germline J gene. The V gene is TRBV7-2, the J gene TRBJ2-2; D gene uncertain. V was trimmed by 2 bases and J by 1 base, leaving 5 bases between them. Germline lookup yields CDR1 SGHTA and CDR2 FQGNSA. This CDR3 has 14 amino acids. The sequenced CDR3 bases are TGTGCCAGCAGCTTACACAAGAACACCGGGGAG. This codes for CASSLHKNTGE. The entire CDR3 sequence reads CASSLHKNTGELFF.

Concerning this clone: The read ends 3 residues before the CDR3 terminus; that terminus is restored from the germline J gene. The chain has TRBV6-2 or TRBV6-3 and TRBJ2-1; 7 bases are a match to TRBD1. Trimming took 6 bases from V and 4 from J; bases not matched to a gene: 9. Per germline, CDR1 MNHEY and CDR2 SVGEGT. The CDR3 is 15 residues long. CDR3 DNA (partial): TGTGCCAGCAGACAATCGCCGGGACAGTACAATGAG. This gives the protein CASRQSPGQYNE. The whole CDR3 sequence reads CASRQSPGQYNEQFF.

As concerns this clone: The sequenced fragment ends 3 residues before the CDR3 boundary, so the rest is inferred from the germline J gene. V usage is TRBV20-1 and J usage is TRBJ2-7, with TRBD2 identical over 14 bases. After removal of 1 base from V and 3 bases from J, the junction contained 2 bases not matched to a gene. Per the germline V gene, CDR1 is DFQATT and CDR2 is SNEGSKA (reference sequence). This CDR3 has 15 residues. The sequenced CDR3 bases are TGCAGTGCTAGAGGGGGACTAGCGGGAGTCTACGAG. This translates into CSARGGLAGVYE. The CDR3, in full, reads CSARGGLAGVYEQYF.

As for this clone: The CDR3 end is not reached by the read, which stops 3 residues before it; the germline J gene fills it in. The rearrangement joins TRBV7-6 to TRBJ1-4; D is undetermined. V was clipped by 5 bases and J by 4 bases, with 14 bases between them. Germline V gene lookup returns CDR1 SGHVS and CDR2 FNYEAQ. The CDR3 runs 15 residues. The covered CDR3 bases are TGTGCCAGCAGCCCCCCCGGAGGGTTTAATGAAAAA. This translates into CASSPPGGFNEK. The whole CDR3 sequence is CASSPPGGFNEKLFF.

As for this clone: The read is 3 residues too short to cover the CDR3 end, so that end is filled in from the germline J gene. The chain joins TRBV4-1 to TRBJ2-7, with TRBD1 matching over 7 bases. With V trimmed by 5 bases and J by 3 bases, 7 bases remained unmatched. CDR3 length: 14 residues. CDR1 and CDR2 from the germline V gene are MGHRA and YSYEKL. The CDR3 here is CASSYRDSNYEQYF. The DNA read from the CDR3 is TGCGCCAGCAGCTACCGGGACAGTAACTACGAG.

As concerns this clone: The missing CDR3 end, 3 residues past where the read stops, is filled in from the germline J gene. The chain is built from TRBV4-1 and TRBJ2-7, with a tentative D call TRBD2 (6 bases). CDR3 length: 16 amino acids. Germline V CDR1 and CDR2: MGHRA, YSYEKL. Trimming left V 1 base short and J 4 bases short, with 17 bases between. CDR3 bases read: TGCGCCAGCAGCCAAGGGGTCCCAGCGGGTGCGTACGAG. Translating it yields CASSQGVPAGAYE. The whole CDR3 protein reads CASSQGVPAGAYEQYF.

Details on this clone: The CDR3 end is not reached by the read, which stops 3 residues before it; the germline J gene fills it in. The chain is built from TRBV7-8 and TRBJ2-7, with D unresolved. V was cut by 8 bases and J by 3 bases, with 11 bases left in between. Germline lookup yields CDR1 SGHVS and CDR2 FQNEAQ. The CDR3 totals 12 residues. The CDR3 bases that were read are TGTGCCAGCGCCTCAGATTTCTACGAG. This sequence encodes CASASDFYE. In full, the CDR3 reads CASASDFYEQYF.

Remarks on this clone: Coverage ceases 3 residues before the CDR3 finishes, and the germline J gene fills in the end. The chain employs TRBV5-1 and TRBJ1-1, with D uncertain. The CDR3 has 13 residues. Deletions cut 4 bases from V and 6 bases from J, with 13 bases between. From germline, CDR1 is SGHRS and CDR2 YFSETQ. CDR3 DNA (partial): TGCGCCAGCAGCCCAGGCATCGGCTCTGAA. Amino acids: CASSPGIGSE. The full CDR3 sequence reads CASSPGIGSEAFF.

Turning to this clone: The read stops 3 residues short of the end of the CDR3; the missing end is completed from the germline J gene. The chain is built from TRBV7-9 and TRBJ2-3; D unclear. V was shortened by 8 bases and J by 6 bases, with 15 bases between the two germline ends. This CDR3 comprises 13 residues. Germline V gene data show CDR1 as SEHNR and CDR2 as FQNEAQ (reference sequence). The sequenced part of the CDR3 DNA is TGTGCCAGCGGGCCGATAGGTGGGGATACG. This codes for CASGPIGGDT. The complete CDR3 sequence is CASGPIGGDTQYF. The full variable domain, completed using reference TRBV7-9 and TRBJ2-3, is DTGVSQNPRHKITKRGQNVTFRCDPISEHNRLYWYRQTLGQGPEFLTYFQNEAQLEKSRLLSDRFSAERPKGSFSTLEIQRTEQGDSAMYLCASGPIGGDTQYFGPGTRLTVL.

Incomplete CDR3 DNA: TGTGCCAGCAGGACGACACAATCTAACTATGGC. Amino acid sequence: CASRTTQSNYG. The complete CDR3 protein is CASRTTQSNYGYTF. This chain connects TRBV7-9 to TRBJ1-2, with D uncertain. The CDR3 is cut off 3 residues early in the read; its end comes from the germline J gene. CDR3 length: 14 residues. Germline values: CDR1 SEHNR, CDR2 FQNEAQ (reference sequence). The V gene lost 6 bases and the J gene lost 0 bases, with 11 bases spanning the gap.

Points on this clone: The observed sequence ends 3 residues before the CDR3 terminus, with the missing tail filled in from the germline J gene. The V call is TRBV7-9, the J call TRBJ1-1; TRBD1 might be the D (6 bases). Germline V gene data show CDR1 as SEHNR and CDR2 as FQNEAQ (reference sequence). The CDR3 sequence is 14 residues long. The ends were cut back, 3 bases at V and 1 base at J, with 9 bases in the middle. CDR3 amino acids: CASSFPGENTEAFF. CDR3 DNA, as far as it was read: TGTGCCAGCAGCTTTCCAGGGGAGAACACTGAA.

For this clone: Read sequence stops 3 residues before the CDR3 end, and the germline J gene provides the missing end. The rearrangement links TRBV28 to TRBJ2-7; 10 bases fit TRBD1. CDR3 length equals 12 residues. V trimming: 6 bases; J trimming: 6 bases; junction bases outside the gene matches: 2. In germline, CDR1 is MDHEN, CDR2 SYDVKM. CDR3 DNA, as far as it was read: TGTGCCAGCAGACGGGACAGGGGCGAG. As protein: CASRRDRGE. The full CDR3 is CASRRDRGEQYF. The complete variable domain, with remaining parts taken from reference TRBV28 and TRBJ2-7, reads DVKVTQSSRYLVKRTGEKVFLECVQDMDHENMFWYRQDPGLGLRLIYFSYDVKMKEKGDIPEGYSVSREKKERFSLILESASTNQTSMYLCASRRDRGEQYFGPGTRLTVT.

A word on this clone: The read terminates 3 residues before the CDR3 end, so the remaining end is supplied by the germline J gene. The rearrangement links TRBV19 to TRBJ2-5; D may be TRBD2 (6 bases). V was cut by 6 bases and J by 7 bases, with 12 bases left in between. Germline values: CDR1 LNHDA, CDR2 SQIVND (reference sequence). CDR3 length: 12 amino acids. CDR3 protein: CASSGEGLTQYF. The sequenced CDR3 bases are TGTGCCAGTAGCGGCGAGGGACTGACC.

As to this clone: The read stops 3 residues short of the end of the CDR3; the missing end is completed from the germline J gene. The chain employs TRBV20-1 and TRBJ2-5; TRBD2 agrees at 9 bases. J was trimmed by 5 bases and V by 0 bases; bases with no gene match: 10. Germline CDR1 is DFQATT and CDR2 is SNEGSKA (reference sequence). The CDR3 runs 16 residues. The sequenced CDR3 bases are TGCAGTGCTAGAGATACGGGGCGGGGGGGCCTGGAGACC. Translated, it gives CSARDTGRGGLET. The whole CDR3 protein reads CSARDTGRGGLETQYF.

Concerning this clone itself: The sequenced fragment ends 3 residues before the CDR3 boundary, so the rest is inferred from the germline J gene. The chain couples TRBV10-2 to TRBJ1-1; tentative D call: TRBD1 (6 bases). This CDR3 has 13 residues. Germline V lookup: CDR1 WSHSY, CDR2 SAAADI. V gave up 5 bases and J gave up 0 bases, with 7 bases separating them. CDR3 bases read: TGCGCCAGCAGTACAGGGATGAACACTGAA. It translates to CASSTGMNTE. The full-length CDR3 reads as CASSTGMNTEAFF.

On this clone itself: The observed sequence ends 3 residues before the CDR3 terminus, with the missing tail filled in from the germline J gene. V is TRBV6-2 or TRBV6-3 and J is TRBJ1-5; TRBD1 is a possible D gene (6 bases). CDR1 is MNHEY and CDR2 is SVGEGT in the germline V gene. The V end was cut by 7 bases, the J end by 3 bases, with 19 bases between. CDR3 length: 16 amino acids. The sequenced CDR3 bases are TGTGCCAGCACCCAGGGGTTTCCGGACACCAATCAGCCC. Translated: CASTQGFPDTNQP. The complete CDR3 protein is CASTQGFPDTNQPQHF.